The subject of this entry is one TCR beta chain. The data are from a study of control samples from healthy donors and cancer patients. This CDR3 contains 11 residues. Trimming stripped 6 bases from V and 5 bases from J, with 4 bases between. Germline values: CDR1 LGHDT, CDR2 YNNKEL (reference sequence). This table comes from immunoSEQ multiplex PCR, and its TCRdb copy is limited to in-frame clones, with some not included. The sample includes some 140,000 clones, 85% to 95% of them seen just once. The genes are TRBV3-1 (or the pseudogene TRBV3-2) and TRBJ2-2; D gene ambiguous. The sequencing sample was made of blood. The origin of this receptor is a man aged 40-49 years in good health. Written as DNA, the CDR3 is TGTGCCAGCAGTCGTACCGGGGAGCTGTTTTTT. This sequence encodes CASSRTGELFF.